The 14 T cell receptor beta chains given below trace back to one sample, sequenced in a study of identical twins' blood T cells. MiXCR was run by TCRdb on the 5' RACE reads, yielding one entry per CDR3 protein. Counted here are hundreds of thousands of distinct CDR3 sequences, about 28% occurring once; the ten biggest clones make up around 5.6%. Sequenced sample: PBMCs. The receptors were gathered from a woman aged 18-50 years in good health.

About this clonotype itself: A read error may be the cause here, since a much bigger clone is one base away. The J gene is TRBJ1-4, the V gene TRBV15, with a possible D match to TRBD1 (5 bases). The CDR3 contains 13 residues. Trimming cost V 8 bases and J 4 bases, with 11 bases left between them. Germline loops: CDR1 LNHNV, CDR2 YYDKDF (reference sequence). The CDR3 DNA follows: TGTGCCACCCGAGAGGGGTTTAATGAAAAACTGTTTTTT. The encoded protein is CATREGFNEKLFF.

This clonotype was picked up a small number of times. The CDR3 DNA reads TGCGCCAGCAGCGAGGGTGCAACTAATGAAAAACTGTTTTTT. As protein: CASSEGATNEKLFF. The J gene is TRBJ1-4, the V gene TRBV5-1; the D is unclear. Germline V gene lookup returns CDR1 SGHRS and CDR2 YFSETQ. CDR3 length: 14 amino acids. The V and J ends lost 4 bases and 0 bases respectively, with 7 bases between them.

This clonotype has only a few counts. The J gene is TRBJ1-5, the V gene TRBV6-6; D call uncertain. This CDR3 is 14 amino acids long. V lost 0 bases and J 4 bases, leaving 7 bases between the germline ends. Per the germline V gene, CDR1 is MNHNY and CDR2 is SVGAGI (reference sequence). The CDR3 loop reads CASSYSRPNQPQHF. The CDR3 region has the DNA TGTGCCAGCAGTTACTCACGTCCAAATCAGCCCCAGCATTTT.

The chain links TRBV19 to TRBJ1-1; possibly TRBD1 for D (6 bases). Trimming shortened V by 10 bases and J by 4 bases, and 7 bases separated the two germline ends. CDR1 is LNHDA, CDR2 SQIVND, per germline (reference sequence). The CDR3 totals 10 residues. The CDR3 reads CATGVTEAFF. The CDR3 DNA follows: TGTGCCACAGGGGTCACTGAAGCTTTCTTT.

Details on this clonotype: Compared with germline, one end of the junction differs, possibly owing to a read error. The rearrangement links TRBV10-3 to TRBJ1-3; no clear D gene. This CDR3 is built from 14 residues. The germline V gene has CDR1 ENHRY and CDR2 SYGVKD. CDR3 nucleotide sequence: TGTGCCATCAGTATGGACGGCTCTGGAGACACCATATATTTT. It encodes CAISMDGSGDTIYF.

In its sample, this clonotype was seen a few times. The chain is built from TRBV29-1 and TRBJ1-1; possibly TRBD1 for D (6 bases). Between the trimmed V and J ends, which lost 7 bases and 11 bases, there was a span of 32 bases. From germline, CDR1 is SQVTM and CDR2 ANQGSEA. This CDR3 has 16 residues. The CDR3 DNA follows: TGCAGCGCTCAAGGTCGGGGGGGCGTTAAACTTATGAACGCTTTCTTT. Encoded protein: CSAQGRGGVKLMNAFF.

The chain links TRBV11-2 to TRBJ2-3; a possible D gene is TRBD2 (6 bases). The ends were cut back, 1 base at V and 11 bases at J, with 16 bases in the middle. This CDR3 contains 14 residues. Germline V CDR1 and CDR2: SGHAT, FQNNGV. The CDR3: CASSLVVTGVLQYF. The DNA of the CDR3 is TGTGCCAGCAGCTTAGTGGTGACGGGGGTACTGCAGTATTTT.

The gene calls are TRBV29-1 and TRBJ2-2; D is undetermined. Germline V gene sequence: CDR1 SQVTM, CDR2 ANQGSEA. This CDR3 contains 12 residues. Trimming cost V 7 bases and J 6 bases, with 12 bases left between them. CDR3 in amino acids: CSAILGAGELFF. Here the CDR3 DNA reads TGCAGCGCCATTCTTGGGGCCGGGGAGCTGTTTTTT.

The chain recombines TRBV11-1 with TRBJ2-7, with 7 bases that match TRBD1. Germline CDR1 is SGHAT and CDR2 is FQDESV (reference sequence). The junction had 7 bases not matched to a gene; V was cut back by 7 bases and J by 4 bases. This CDR3 has 13 amino acids. The CDR3 protein is CASTTGDYYEQYF. The CDR3 DNA sequence: TGTGCCAGCACCACAGGGGATTATTACGAGCAGTACTTC.

In its sample, this clonotype was seen once. The chain carries TRBV7-8 and TRBJ2-2, with unresolved D. This CDR3 region has 15 residues. CDR1 SGHVS and CDR2 FQNEAQ come from the germline V gene. With 1 base removed from V and 5 bases from J, the gap between germline ends came to 11 bases. CDR3: CASSLEGSWTGELFF. The DNA of the CDR3 is TGTGCCAGCAGCTTAGAGGGATCATGGACCGGGGAGCTGTTTTTT.

This clonotype was recorded a few times. This chain joins TRBV18 and TRBJ1-1; unclear D gene. Germline-derived CDR1 and CDR2 are KGHSH and LQKENI. The CDR3 extends over 14 amino acids. Trimming took off 2 bases at V and 7 bases at J, with 14 bases between the two ends. The CDR3 spells CASSPTPGGGEAFF. The CDR3 DNA reads as TGTGCCAGCTCACCAACTCCAGGTGGCGGTGAAGCTTTCTTT.

On this clonotype: A much larger clone lies a single base off, so this may be a read error. The chain carries TRBV11-2 and TRBJ2-3; D is perhaps TRBD2 (6 bases). The CDR3 has 11 amino acids. Germline-derived CDR1 and CDR2 are SGHAT and FQNNGV. For the CDR3, the DNA is TGTGCCAGCAACCGTGGGGGGACGCATTATTTT. The encoded protein is CASNRGGTHYF. The full variable domain, completed using reference TRBV11-2 and TRBJ2-3, is EAGVAQSPRYKIIEKRQSVAFWCNPISGHATLYWYQQILGQGPKLLIQFQNNGVVDDSQLPKDRFSAERLKGVDSTLKIQPAKLEDSAVYLCASNRGGTHYFGPGTRLTVL.

V gene TRBV6-5 combines with J gene TRBJ2-2; D possibly corresponds to TRBD2 (6 bases). V was pared by 5 bases and J by 12 bases, with 16 bases between. The germline CDR1 and CDR2 sequences are MNHEY and SVGAGI. The CDR3 spans 13 residues. The CDR3 region has the DNA TGTGCCAGCAGTCGAACATTGGAGGGACAGCTGTTTTTT. Translating it yields CASSRTLEGQLFF.

In this sample, this clonotype turned up a few times. V is TRBV3-1 and J is TRBJ1-4; the D is unclear. Germline V lookup: CDR1 LGHDT, CDR2 YNNKEL (reference sequence). The CDR3 is 14 residues long. Trimming took 1 base from V and 3 from J, leaving 6 bases between them. The CDR3 DNA reads as TGTGCCAGCAGCCAAGGGGTAGCTAATGAAAAACTGTTTTTT. Translating gives CASSQGVANEKLFF.